Listed below are T cell receptor beta chains from one sample, sequenced in a study of molecular identifiers for immune sequencing clone quantification. TCRdb itself ran the PCR reads through MiXCR, one entry per CDR3 protein. The table lists some 590,000 distinct CDR3 sequences, roughly 23% of them singletons. The sample was naive CD8+ T cells from blood, with Jurkat cell RNA spiked in. The source of these receptors is a human donor in good health. Some libraries in this study had Jurkat cell RNA spiked in. CDR3s include the opening cysteine and the closing phenylalanine or tryptophan. A D gene is named only where the DNA matches it firmly. Size values are once, few and many counts, or a class for expanded clones, and some rows have none.

TRBV5-1	TRBD2	TRBJ2-5	many	CASSLGTSGTGETQYF	TGCGCCAGCAGCTTGGGGACTAGCGGGACTGGAGAGACCCAGTACTTC
TRBV6-5	NA	TRBJ2-5	NA	CASSPRQDWETQYF	TGTGCCAGCAGTCCGCGACAGGATTGGGAGACCCAGTACTTC
TRBV19	NA	TRBJ2-3	few	CASSWNGMSTDTQYF	TGTGCCAGTAGTTGGAATGGTATGAGCACAGATACGCAGTATTTT
TRBV21-1	NA	TRBJ2-4	many	CASSTGRRLAKNIQYF	TGTGCCAGCAGCACGGGACGGCGACTAGCCAAAAACATTCAGTACTTC
TRBV7-6	NA	TRBJ2-2	NA	CASPPQVGGHGELFF	TGTGCCAGCCCCCCTCAGGTAGGGGGTCACGGGGAGCTGTTTTTT
TRBV28	NA	TRBJ2-7	many	CASSPRGGLTYEQYF	TGTGCCAGCAGCCCACGGGGAGGACTGACCTACGAGCAGTACTTC
TRBV27	NA	TRBJ2-7	many	CASSPAPTYEQYF	TGTGCCAGCAGTCCGGCCCCCACCTACGAGCAGTACTTC
TRBV5-4	TRBD1	TRBJ2-2	NA	CASGPGTENTGELFF	TGTGCCAGCGGCCCGGGGACAGAGAACACCGGGGAGCTGTTTTTT
TRBV6-1	NA	TRBJ2-5	many	CASSEIYQETQYF	TGTGCCAGCAGTGAAATCTACCAAGAGACCCAGTACTTC
TRBV20-1	TRBD2	TRBJ2-7	few	CSARGLANFYEQYF	TGCAGTGCTAGAGGACTAGCGAATTTCTACGAGCAGTACTTC
TRBV5-1	NA	TRBJ2-7	NA	CASSLAPGNSYEQYF	TGCGCCAGCAGCTTGGCGCCTGGAAACTCCTACGAGCAGTACTTC
TRBV7-2	NA	TRBJ1-1	NA	CASSLEGTWNTEAFF	TGTGCCAGCAGCTTAGAAGGGACATGGAACACTGAAGCTTTCTTT
TRBV7-9	NA	TRBJ2-2	NA	CASSSTRTRFGSTGELFF	TGTGCCAGCAGCTCCACAAGGACCCGCTTTGGGTCTACCGGGGAGCTGTTTTTT
TRBV4-1	NA	TRBJ1-2	few	CASSPQSATIGYGYTF	TGCGCCAGCAGCCCGCAGAGTGCAACCATCGGCTATGGCTACACCTTC
TRBV5-1	NA	TRBJ2-5	many	CASSLGSFQETQYF	TGCGCCAGCAGCTTGGGGTCTTTCCAAGAGACCCAGTACTTC
TRBV30	NA	TRBJ2-1	NA	CAWSGTVLYNEQFF	TGTGCCTGGAGTGGGACAGTCCTATACAATGAGCAGTTCTTC
TRBV7-9	TRBD1	TRBJ1-4	NA	CASSLRDRVGEKLFF	TGTGCCAGCAGCCTGAGGGACAGGGTAGGAGAAAAACTGTTTTTT
TRBV6-5	NA	TRBJ2-1	NA	CASSYSARNEQFF	TGTGCCAGCAGTTACTCAGCGAGGAATGAGCAGTTCTTC
TRBV9	TRBD1	TRBJ1-1	NA	CASSVGGQGFGGTEAFF	TGTGCCAGCAGCGTAGGGGGACAGGGGTTCGGGGGAACTGAAGCTTTCTTT
TRBV27	NA	TRBJ2-6	few	CAGSSIGLSGANVLTF	TGTGCCGGCAGTTCCATCGGTCTCTCTGGGGCCAACGTCCTGACTTTC
TRBV4-2	TRBD2	TRBJ2-7	NA	CASSQEYAGATYEQYF	TGTGCCAGCAGCCAAGAATATGCGGGAGCGACCTACGAGCAGTACTTC
TRBV5-6	TRBD1	TRBJ2-3	many	CASSLLTGAAGTQYF	TGTGCCAGCAGCCTCCTGACAGGGGCCGCCGGTACGCAGTATTTT
TRBV29-1	NA	TRBJ2-2	many	CSVSGAPLTSTGELFF	TGCAGCGTTTCAGGGGCACCTCTTACGAGCACCGGGGAGCTGTTTTTT
TRBV20-1	NA	TRBJ2-7	few	CSATSASSFAYEQYF	TGCAGTGCTACTTCAGCCTCCTCCTTCGCCTACGAGCAGTACTTC
TRBV30	NA	TRBJ2-3	few	CAWSTGAGTDTQYF	TGTGCCTGGAGTACAGGGGCGGGGACAGATACGCAGTATTTT
TRBV10-3	NA	TRBJ2-7	many	CAISESTAYEQYF	TGTGCCATCAGTGAGTCGACGGCCTACGAGCAGTACTTC
TRBV20-1	TRBD2	TRBJ2-1	many	CSARDVTSGSSYNEQFF	TGCAGTGCTAGAGATGTGACTAGCGGGAGCTCCTACAATGAGCAGTTCTTC
TRBV20-1	TRBD2	TRBJ2-7	few	CSASLGLGVYEQYF	TGCAGTGCTAGCTTGGGACTAGGGGTCTACGAGCAGTACTTC
TRBV7-6	TRBD1	TRBJ2-3	few	CASSSFRGRSTDTQYF	TGTGCCAGCAGCTCGTTTAGGGGGCGGAGCACAGATACGCAGTATTTT
TRBV2	NA	TRBJ1-5	many	CASSAGETGSNQPQHF	TGTGCCAGCAGCGCCGGAGAAACAGGGAGCAATCAGCCCCAGCATTTT
TRBV7-9	TRBD2	TRBJ2-2	NA	CASINRLAGDKVGELFF	TGTGCCAGCATCAACCGACTAGCGGGGGACAAGGTCGGGGAGCTGTTTTTT
TRBV29-1	TRBD1	TRBJ1-1	many	CSVEDWQGGKYTEAFF	TGCAGCGTTGAAGATTGGCAGGGGGGGAAGTACACTGAAGCTTTCTTT